These 16 T cell receptor beta chains originate from one sample sequenced in a study of blood T cell repertoires in COVID-19. Some clones are missing from TCRdb's copy, which holds only in-frame ones; the method was immunoSEQ multiplex PCR. The repertoire consists of about 280,000 clones, with around 87% occurring once and the leading ten covering around 1.7%. Sequenced material: PBMCs or T cells enriched from blood (not recorded which). The receptor set was obtained from a young woman with acute COVID-19.

The chain joins TRBV7-2 to TRBJ2-1, with 12 bases identical to TRBD2. CDR1 and CDR2 from the germline V gene are SGHTA and FQGNSA. The trim removed 5 bases at V and 4 bases at J, leaving 6 bases unmatched. This CDR3 contains 16 residues. CDR3 in amino acids: CASSVPGTSGYNEQFF. The CDR3 DNA is TGTGCCAGCAGCGTCCCCGGGACTAGCGGGTACAATGAGCAGTTCTTC.

The V gene is TRBV18, the J gene TRBJ1-2, with D uncertain. The V end was cut by 3 bases, the J end by 1 base, with 9 bases between. There are 14 residues in the CDR3. Per germline, CDR1 KGHSH and CDR2 LQKENI. CDR3 in amino acids: CASSPGRINYGYTF. The CDR3 DNA is TGTGCCAGCTCACCGGGCCGAATTAACTATGGCTACACCTTC. The variable domain in full, with the rest retrieved from reference TRBV18 and TRBJ1-2, is NAGVMQNPRHLVRRRGQEARLRCSPMKGHSHVYWYRQLPEEGLKFMVYLQKENIIDESGMPKERFSAEFPKEGPSILRIQQVVRGDSAAYFCASSPGRINYGYTFGSGTRLTVV.

CDR3 sequence reads: CASSPSSGRAGEQFF. DNA of the CDR3: TGTGCCAGCAGCCCCTCTAGCGGGAGGGCAGGTGAGCAGTTCTTC. V usage is TRBV4-2 and J usage is TRBJ2-1; 12 positions agree with TRBD2. Trimming at V came to 4 bases and at J to 9 bases, leaving 7 bases not matched to a gene. This CDR3 spans 15 amino acids. Germline V CDR1 and CDR2: LGHNA, YNFKEQ.

The V gene is TRBV2, the J gene TRBJ1-4; D remains unclear. This CDR3 is built from 15 residues. Trimming took 6 bases from V and 0 from J, leaving 11 bases between them. The germline CDR1 and CDR2 sequences are SNHLY and FYNNEI. The DNA for the CDR3 is TGTGCCAGCAGGACCAGGACTGCAACTAATGAAAAACTGTTTTTT. It codes for CASRTRTATNEKLFF.

The chain uses TRBV4-3 and TRBJ2-3, with unresolved D. V was trimmed by 1 base and J by 4 bases, leaving 15 bases between them. Germline CDR1 LGHNA, CDR2 YSLEER. This CDR3 is 16 amino acids long. In DNA, the CDR3 is TGCGCCAGCAGCCAAGGGGCCAATAAGAGTCCAGATACGCAGTATTTT. Protein sequence: CASSQGANKSPDTQYF.

The chain is built from TRBV7-9 and TRBJ2-5, with 7 bases fitting TRBD1. This CDR3 has 15 residues. CDR1 is SEHNR and CDR2 is FQNEAQ in the germline V gene (reference sequence). V dropped 6 bases and J dropped 0; count of bases not matched to a gene: 7. In DNA, the CDR3 is TGTGCCAGCAGACCAAACAGGGGTTACCAAGAGACCCAGTACTTC. Protein product: CASRPNRGYQETQYF.

This rearrangement joins TRBV5-1 to TRBJ2-5; no clear D gene. V was pared by 0 bases and J by 4 bases, with 10 bases between. This CDR3 is built from 14 residues. Germline assignment: CDR1 SGHRS and CDR2 YFSETQ. CDR3 sequence: CASSLDLQRETQYF. CDR3 bases: TGCGCCAGCAGCTTGGATTTACAGAGAGAGACCCAGTACTTC.

The genes are TRBV6-5 and TRBJ1-6; possibly TRBD1 for D (5 bases). With 6 bases removed from V and 6 bases from J, the gap between germline ends came to 12 bases. This CDR3 has 14 amino acids. Per the germline V gene, CDR1 is MNHEY and CDR2 is SVGAGI. Here the CDR3 reads CASSFGGINSPLHF. Written as DNA, the CDR3 is TGTGCCAGCAGCTTCGGGGGAATTAATTCACCCCTCCACTTT.

The chain is built from TRBV18 and TRBJ2-6; the D is unclear. The CDR3 runs 17 residues. Germline V gene sequence: CDR1 KGHSH, CDR2 LQKENI. V was clipped by 2 bases and J by 4 bases, with 15 bases between them. The CDR3 bases are TGTGCCAGCTCACCATCCTTATGGTGGCAAGGGGCCAACGTCCTGACTTTC. Its protein product is CASSPSLWWQGANVLTF.

This chain uses TRBV11-2 with TRBJ1-6, with 10 bases identical to TRBD1. This CDR3 region has 17 residues. Germline assignment: CDR1 SGHAT and CDR2 FQNNGV. V shed 1 base and J 7 bases; nucleotides not matched to a gene: 7. CDR3 sequence reads: CASSLGIPGQGNSPLHF. In DNA form, the CDR3 reads TGTGCCAGCAGCTTAGGGATCCCGGGACAGGGGAATTCACCCCTCCACTTT.

The chain recombines TRBV11-2 with TRBJ1-1; weak D call: TRBD1 (6 bases). The CDR3 loop spans 16 amino acids. Germline CDR1 is SGHAT and CDR2 is FQNNGV. Trimming stripped 5 bases from V and 2 bases from J, with 18 bases between. The CDR3 spells CASSEQGIGVNTEAFF. CDR3 nucleotide sequence: TGTGCCAGCAGCGAACAGGGAATTGGTGTTAACACTGAAGCTTTCTTT.

The V and J genes are TRBV15 and TRBJ2-7; TRBD2 is a possible D gene (5 bases). V dropped 0 bases and J dropped 4 bases, with 16 bases sitting between them. The CDR3 length is 16 residues. Per germline, CDR1 LNHNV and CDR2 YYDKDF (reference sequence). The CDR3 bases are TGTGCCACCAGCAGAGAAAGTATAGGGAGTGGTTACGAGCAGTACTTC. Amino acid sequence: CATSRESIGSGYEQYF.

J is TRBJ2-1 and V is TRBV27, with 10 bases aligning to TRBD2. From germline, CDR1 is MNHEY and CDR2 SMNVEV (reference sequence). V dropped 8 bases and J dropped 8; count of bases not matched to a gene: 12. The CDR3 sequence is 15 residues long. Here the CDR3 DNA reads TGTGCCAGCGTGGGATCCGGGACTAGCGCTGATGAGCAGTTCTTC. Translated, it gives CASVGSGTSADEQFF.

V gene TRBV7-9 combines with J gene TRBJ2-5; 8 bases agree with TRBD1. The J segment lost 1 base and the V segment lost 4 bases, leaving 5 bases of the junction unmatched. The CDR3 is made up of 15 amino acids. Germline V gene lookup returns CDR1 SEHNR and CDR2 FQNEAQ (reference sequence). CDR3 residues: CASSWGQAPQETQYF. CDR3 DNA: TGTGCCAGCAGCTGGGGACAGGCACCCCAAGAGACCCAGTACTTC.

The count of this clone is one. The chain uses TRBV30 and TRBJ2-2; D gene ambiguous. This CDR3 comprises 17 residues. V dropped 2 bases and J dropped 4 bases, with 20 bases sitting between them. The germline CDR1 and CDR2 sequences are GTSNPN and SVGIG (reference sequence). In DNA, the CDR3 is TGTGCCTGGAGTATCCCAATCCGGTACAGACCCACCGGGGAGCTGTTTTTT. It yields the protein CAWSIPIRYRPTGELFF.

CDR3 amino acids: CASSQSGETQYF. In DNA, the CDR3 is TGTGCCAGCAGTCAGTCGGGGGAGACCCAGTACTTC. J is TRBJ2-5 and V is TRBV12-3 or TRBV12-4; D is perhaps TRBD2 (5 bases). Trimming shortened V by 5 bases and J by 5 bases, and 9 bases separated the two germline ends. The CDR3 has 12 residues.